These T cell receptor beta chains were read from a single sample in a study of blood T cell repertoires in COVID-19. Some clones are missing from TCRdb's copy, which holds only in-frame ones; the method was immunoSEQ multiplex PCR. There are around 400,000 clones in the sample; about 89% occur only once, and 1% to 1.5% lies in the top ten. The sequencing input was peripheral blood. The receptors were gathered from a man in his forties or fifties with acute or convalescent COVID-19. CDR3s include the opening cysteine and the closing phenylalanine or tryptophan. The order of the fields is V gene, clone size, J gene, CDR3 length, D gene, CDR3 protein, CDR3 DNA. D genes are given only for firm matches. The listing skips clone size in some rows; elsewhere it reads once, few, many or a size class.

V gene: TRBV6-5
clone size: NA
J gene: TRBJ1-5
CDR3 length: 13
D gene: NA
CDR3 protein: CASSYRGPQPQHF
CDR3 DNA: TGTGCCAGCAGTTACAGGGGCCCTCAGCCCCAGCATTTT

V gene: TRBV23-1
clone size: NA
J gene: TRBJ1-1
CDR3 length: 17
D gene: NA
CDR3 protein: CASSPPGGGGMNTEAFF
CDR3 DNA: TGCGCCAGCAGCCCCCCCGGGGGAGGTGGTATGAACACTGAAGCTTTCTTT

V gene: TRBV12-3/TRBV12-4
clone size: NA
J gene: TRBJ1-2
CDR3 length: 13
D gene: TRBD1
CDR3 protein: CASSWDRLYGYTF
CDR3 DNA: TGTGCCAGCAGTTGGGACAGACTCTATGGCTACACCTTC

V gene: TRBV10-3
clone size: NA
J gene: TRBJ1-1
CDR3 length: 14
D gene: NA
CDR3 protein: CAISVGTLNTEAFF
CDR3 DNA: TGTGCCATCAGTGTTGGGACACTGAACACTGAAGCTTTCTTT

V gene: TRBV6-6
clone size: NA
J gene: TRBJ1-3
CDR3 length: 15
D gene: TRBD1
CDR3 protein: CASSQPQGAKDTIYF
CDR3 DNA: TGTGCCAGCAGTCAACCACAGGGGGCTAAGGACACCATATATTTT

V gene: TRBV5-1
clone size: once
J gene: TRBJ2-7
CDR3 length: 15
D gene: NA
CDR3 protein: CASSVQPQGSYEQYF
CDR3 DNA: TGCGCCAGCAGCGTCCAACCTCAGGGTTCCTACGAGCAGTACTTC

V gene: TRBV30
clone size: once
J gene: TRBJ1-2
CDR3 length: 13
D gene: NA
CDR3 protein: CAWSGGSNYGYTF
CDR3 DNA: TGTGCCTGGAGTGGAGGATCCAACTATGGCTACACCTTC

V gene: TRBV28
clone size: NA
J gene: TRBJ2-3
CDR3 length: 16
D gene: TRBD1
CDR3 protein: CASSPALTGWADTQYF
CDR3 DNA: TGTGCCAGCAGCCCTGCGCTGACAGGGTGGGCAGATACGCAGTATTTT

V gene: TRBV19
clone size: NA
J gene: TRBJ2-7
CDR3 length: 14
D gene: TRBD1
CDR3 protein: CASSSGGGIYEQYF
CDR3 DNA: TGTGCCAGTAGTTCAGGGGGCGGAATTTACGAGCAGTACTTC

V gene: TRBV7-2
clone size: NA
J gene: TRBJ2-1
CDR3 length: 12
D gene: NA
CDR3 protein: CASSFTYNEQFF
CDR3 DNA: TGTGCCAGCAGCTTCACCTACAATGAGCAGTTCTTC

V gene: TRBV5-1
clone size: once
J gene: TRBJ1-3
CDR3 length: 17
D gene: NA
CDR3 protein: CASSLVPTRSSGNTIYF
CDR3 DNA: TGCGCCAGCAGCTTGGTCCCCACCCGTAGTTCTGGAAACACCATATATTTT

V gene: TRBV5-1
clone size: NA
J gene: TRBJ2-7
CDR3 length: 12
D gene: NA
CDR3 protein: CASSLAGNEQYF
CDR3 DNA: TGCGCCAGCAGCTTGGCCGGTAACGAGCAGTACTTC

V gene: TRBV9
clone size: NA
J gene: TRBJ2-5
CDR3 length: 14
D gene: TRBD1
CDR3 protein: CASSNRGPGETQYF
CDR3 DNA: TGTGCCAGCAGCAACAGGGGGCCCGGGGAGACCCAGTACTTC

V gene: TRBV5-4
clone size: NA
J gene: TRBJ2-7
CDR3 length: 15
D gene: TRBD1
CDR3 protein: CASSNRDRGSYEQYF
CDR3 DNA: TGTGCCAGCAGCAACCGGGACAGGGGGAGCTACGAGCAGTACTTC

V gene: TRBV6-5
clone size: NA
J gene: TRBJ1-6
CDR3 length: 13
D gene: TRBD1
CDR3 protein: CASSRTGNSPLHF
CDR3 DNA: TGTGCCAGCAGCCGGACAGGAAATTCACCCCTCCACTTT

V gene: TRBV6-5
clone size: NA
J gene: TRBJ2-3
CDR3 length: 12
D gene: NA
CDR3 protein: CASRAITDTQYF
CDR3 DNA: TGTGCCAGCAGGGCCATCACAGATACGCAGTATTTT

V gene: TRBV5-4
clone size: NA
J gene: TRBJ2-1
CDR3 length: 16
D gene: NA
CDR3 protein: CASSLWGTQSYNEQFF
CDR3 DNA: TGTGCCAGCAGCTTGTGGGGGACTCAGTCCTACAATGAGCAGTTCTTC

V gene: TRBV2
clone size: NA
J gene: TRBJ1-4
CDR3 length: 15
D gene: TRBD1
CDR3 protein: CASRQRIDRAEKLFF
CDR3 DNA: TGTGCCAGCAGACAAAGGATAGACAGGGCCGAAAAACTGTTTTTT

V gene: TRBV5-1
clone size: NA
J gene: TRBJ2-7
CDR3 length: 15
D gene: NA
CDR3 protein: CASSFGGLDGGEQYF
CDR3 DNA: TGCGCCAGCAGCTTCGGAGGGTTAGATGGGGGCGAGCAGTACTTC

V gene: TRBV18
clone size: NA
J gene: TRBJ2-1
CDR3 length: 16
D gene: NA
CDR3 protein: CASSPFTGSSYNEQFF
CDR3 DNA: TGTGCCAGCTCACCATTCACGGGGAGCTCCTACAATGAGCAGTTCTTC